This entry is about one T cell receptor beta chain. What it binds is not known. These data originate in a study of T cell responses to AZD1222 COVID-19 vaccine. Points from the study as a whole: It was only six AZD1222 recipients who were seropositive at baseline. There were mostly white British donors and more females than males, and clonal diversity was possibly underestimated. As reported, nearly half of all spike-specific TCRs target variant regions that are unmutated. Sampling that yielded the repertoires occurred only after the peak T cell response.

The CDR3 extends over 18 amino acids. The germline CDR1 and CDR2 sequences are MNHEY and SMNVEV (reference sequence). With V trimmed by 1 base and J by 3 bases, 7 bases remained unmatched. Profiled with immunoSEQ multiplex PCR; TCRdb holds only in-frame clones, not every one. The sample yields 95,000 to 150,000 clones, more than 70% seen once. This clonotype originated in an adult in good health. The starting material was peripheral blood, obtained on day 0 of AZD1222 vaccination. The chain links TRBV27 to TRBJ2-3; 13 nucleotides align to TRBD2. Here the CDR3 DNA reads TGTGCCAGCAGTTTATTGGGACTAGCGGGGCCGCGGACAGATACGCAGTATTTT. It is translated as CASSLLGLAGPRTDTQYF.